The TCR beta chain under discussion was sequenced for a study of T cell repertoires in cytomegalovirus infection. Details on this clonotype: The target antigen is unknown.

From the reads, TCRdb called clonotypes with MiXCR, one entry per CDR3 protein. The sample has 450,000 to 550,000 distinct CDR3 sequences; about 42% are singletons. With 2 bases removed from V and 1 base from J, the gap between germline ends came to 8 bases. Germline CDR1 reads LNHDA; CDR2 reads SQIVND (reference sequence). The CDR3 contains 14 residues. The TCR originated in a human donor in good health (CMV status not recorded). Some clones in this sample may be carry-over from other donors' samples. This material consisted of cultured PBMCs, taken from culture after CMV antigen stimulation. The chain recombines TRBV19 with TRBJ1-1; D perhaps matches TRBD1 (5 bases). CDR3 DNA sequence: TGTGCCAGTAGTATACGTCAGGGGAACACTGAAGCTTTCTTT. It is translated as CASSIRQGNTEAFF.